The 21 T cell receptor beta chains in this list originate from one sample, sequenced in a study of blood T cells in healthy people across ages. A second PCR of 7 to 11 cycles used a sample-barcoded 5' primer and a J-beta primer mix. TCRdb re-analysed the 5' RACE reads in MiXCR, keeping a single row per CDR3 protein. Among roughly 680,000 distinct CDR3 sequences listed, roughly 50% were seen once. Sequenced input: blood. Receptors were obtained from a woman in her fifties or sixties in good health.

V and J are TRBV7-9 and TRBJ2-7; tentative D call: TRBD1 (5 bases). The V end was cut by 11 bases, the J end by 9 bases, with 23 bases between. CDR3 size: 13 residues. Germline-derived CDR1 and CDR2 are SEHNR and FQNEAQ (reference sequence). The CDR3 DNA reads TGTGCCGCCCCGAGAGCAGGGATGTTGTGGCAGTACTTC. This codes for CAAPRAGMLWQYF.

In this sample, this clonotype turned up many times. The J gene is TRBJ2-7, the V gene TRBV7-2; D is ambiguous. The CDR3 has 13 residues. V lost 3 bases and J 3 bases, leaving 9 bases between the germline ends. Germline loops: CDR1 SGHTA, CDR2 FQGNSA. The CDR3 loop reads CASSLRTVYEQYF. The CDR3 DNA reads as TGTGCCAGCAGCTTGAGGACGGTCTACGAGCAGTACTTC. Filled out from reference TRBV7-2 and TRBJ2-7, the complete variable domain reads GAGVSQSPSNKVTEKGKDVELRCDPISGHTALYWYRQSLGQGLEFLIYFQGNSAPDKSGLPSDRFSAERTGGSVSTLTIQRTQQEDSAVYLCASSLRTVYEQYFGPGTRLTVT.

V is TRBV28 and J is TRBJ2-7; 7 positions match TRBD1. V was pared by 7 bases and J by 2 bases, with 5 bases of the junction left unmatched. This CDR3 has 13 amino acids. Germline values: CDR1 MDHEN, CDR2 SYDVKM. The CDR3 DNA follows: TGTGCCAGCACCGCCGGGACAGCCTACGAGCAGTACTTC. As protein: CASTAGTAYEQYF.

The chain recombines TRBV20-1 with TRBJ1-2; weak D call: TRBD1 (5 bases). CDR3 size: 15 residues. CDR1 and CDR2 from the germline V gene are DFQATT and SNEGSKA (reference sequence). Deletions cut 1 base from V and 4 bases from J, with 16 bases between. DNA for the CDR3: TGCAGTGCTAGAGCCGTCGCCAGGGTTGGCTATGGCTACACCTTC. This encodes CSARAVARVGYGYTF.

This clonotype occurred a few times. This rearrangement joins TRBV6-6 to TRBJ1-6, with D uncertain. V dropped 8 bases and J dropped 0 bases, with 14 bases sitting between them. Germline V lookup: CDR1 MNHNY, CDR2 SVGAGI (reference sequence). The CDR3 runs 16 residues. This CDR3 is CASEKGSGSYNSPLHF. CDR3 in DNA: TGTGCCAGCGAGAAAGGATCAGGCTCCTATAATTCACCCCTCCACTTT.

This chain connects TRBV29-1 to TRBJ2-3, with D uncertain. Germline V lookup: CDR1 SQVTM, CDR2 ANQGSEA. This CDR3 region has 13 residues. V lost 4 bases, J lost 2 bases, and 10 bases lay in between. CDR3 bases: TGCAGCGTTGTTAGTAGGCCCACAGATACGCAGTATTTT. Translating it yields CSVVSRPTDTQYF.

V usage is TRBV15 and J usage is TRBJ2-1, with 9 positions matching TRBD2. V was pared by 3 bases and J by 7 bases, with 10 bases of the junction left unmatched. The germline CDR1 and CDR2 sequences are LNHNV and YYDKDF (reference sequence). The CDR3 covers 16 residues. The CDR3 here is CATSRVLTSGLNEQFF. CDR3 in DNA: TGTGCCACCAGCAGGGTTCTGACTAGCGGTCTTAATGAGCAGTTCTTC.

This clonotype was counted only a few times. This chain uses TRBV2 with TRBJ2-7; D remains unclear. V was cut by 0 bases and J by 12 bases, with 12 bases left in between. The CDR3 extends over 12 amino acids. Germline CDR1 reads SNHLY; CDR2 reads FYNNEI. CDR3 sequence: CASSEAQAIPYF. CDR3 in DNA: TGTGCCAGCAGTGAAGCTCAAGCGATCCCGTACTTC.

The CDR3 sequence is CSAPPKGGKANYGYTF. DNA for the CDR3: TGCAGTGCTCCCCCAAAGGGAGGAAAGGCTAACTATGGCTACACCTTC. This rearrangement joins TRBV20-1 to TRBJ1-2; no definite D call. Deletions cut 5 bases from V and 0 bases from J, with 19 bases between. The CDR3 totals 16 residues. CDR1 is DFQATT, CDR2 SNEGSKA, per germline (reference sequence).

The rearrangement joins TRBV20-1 to TRBJ1-1; a possible D gene is TRBD1 (5 bases). V dropped 6 bases and J dropped 1 base, with 15 bases sitting between them. Germline lookup yields CDR1 DFQATT and CDR2 SNEGSKA (reference sequence). This CDR3 has 14 amino acids. CDR3 nucleotides: TGCAGTGCCCAGAGAACAGGTACGAACACTGAAGCTTTCTTT. The encoded protein is CSAQRTGTNTEAFF.

The rearrangement uses TRBV4-2 and TRBJ1-4; D ambiguous. Trimming left V 2 bases short and J 4 bases short, with 8 bases between. CDR1 and CDR2 (germline): LGHNA, YNFKEQ. The CDR3 is made up of 14 amino acids. As DNA, the CDR3 is TGTGCCAGCAGCCAACTAGGTAGTAATGAAAAACTGTTTTTT. This translates into CASSQLGSNEKLFF.

This clonotype was found a few times. This chain connects TRBV29-1 to TRBJ2-3; TRBD1 is a possible D gene (6 bases). Per germline, CDR1 SQVTM and CDR2 ANQGSEA. This CDR3 is 13 amino acids long. Between the trimmed V and J ends, which lost 4 bases and 0 bases, there was a span of 8 bases. The CDR3 loop reads CSVAQGSTDTQYF. In DNA, the CDR3 is TGCAGCGTTGCCCAGGGGAGCACAGATACGCAGTATTTT.

This clonotype came up a few times. The CDR3 protein is CSARNPSAGTDTQYF. Here the CDR3 DNA reads TGCAGTGCTAGAAATCCCAGCGCCGGCACAGATACGCAGTATTTT. V gene TRBV20-1 combines with J gene TRBJ2-3, with D unclear. The CDR3 is made up of 15 amino acids. Trimming removed 2 bases at V and 1 base at J, with 13 bases between. Germline loops: CDR1 DFQATT, CDR2 SNEGSKA (reference sequence).

In this sample, this clonotype turned up a few times. CDR3 sequence (DNA): TGCAGTGCTATAGGTAGCGGGACAAGGGATACGCAGTATTTT. It translates to CSAIGSGTRDTQYF. The chain carries TRBV20-1 and TRBJ2-3; 8 bases line up with TRBD2. CDR3 length equals 14 residues. J was trimmed by 6 bases and V by 4 bases; bases with no gene match: 9. CDR1 is DFQATT, CDR2 SNEGSKA, per germline (reference sequence).

The sample holds a few counts of this clonotype. The V call is TRBV7-2, the J call TRBJ2-1; 11 positions match TRBD2. The V gene end was trimmed by 1 base and the J gene end by 5 bases; junction bases not matched to a gene: 1. CDR1 is SGHTA and CDR2 is FQGNSA in the germline V gene. The CDR3 is made up of 15 amino acids. The CDR3 region is CASSLELAGDNEQFF. The CDR3 region has the DNA TGTGCCAGCAGCTTAGAACTAGCGGGGGACAATGAGCAGTTCTTC. The whole variable domain, remainder taken from reference TRBV7-2 and TRBJ2-1, is GAGVSQSPSNKVTEKGKDVELRCDPISGHTALYWYRQSLGQGLEFLIYFQGNSAPDKSGLPSDRFSAERTGGSVSTLTIQRTQQEDSAVYLCASSLELAGDNEQFFGPGTRLTVL.

J is TRBJ2-3 and V is TRBV7-3; D is uncertain. The V and J ends lost 2 bases and 3 bases respectively, with 9 bases between them. There are 14 residues in the CDR3. Per germline, CDR1 SGHTA and CDR2 FQGTGA. In DNA form, the CDR3 reads TGTGCCAGCAGCTTATTCGCTGTTACAGATACGCAGTATTTT. Protein sequence: CASSLFAVTDTQYF.

The chain carries TRBV28 and TRBJ2-7; no clear D gene. Deletions cut 6 bases from V and 1 base from J, with 7 bases between. This CDR3 contains 12 residues. CDR1 and CDR2 (germline): MDHEN, SYDVKM. As DNA, the CDR3 is TGTGCCAGCAGGTCGCAGTCCTACGAGCAGTACTTC. This encodes CASRSQSYEQYF.

V is TRBV6-2 or TRBV6-3 and J is TRBJ2-3; D is unresolved. V was trimmed by 7 bases and J by 3 bases, leaving 17 bases between them. CDR3 length: 15 amino acids. Germline V lookup: CDR1 MNHEY, CDR2 SVGEGT. CDR3 loop: CASTKARAGTDTQYF. CDR3 DNA: TGTGCCAGCACCAAAGCACGAGCCGGAACAGATACGCAGTATTTT.

In this sample, this clonotype turned up a few times. The rearrangement uses TRBV12-5 and TRBJ2-2, with D unclear. The CDR3 contains 14 residues. Germline V gene lookup returns CDR1 LGHNT and CDR2 FRNRAP. Trimming shortened V by 6 bases and J by 4 bases, and 12 bases separated the two germline ends. The CDR3 region has the DNA TGTGCTAGTGGCAATCCTGCCCTCACCGGGGAGCTGTTTTTT. As protein: CASGNPALTGELFF.

This chain links TRBV28 with TRBJ2-5; D may be TRBD1 or TRBD2 (5 bases each). The J call may be incorrect, as the DNA end agrees better with TRBJ2-7. This CDR3 contains 15 residues. CDR1 is MDHEN and CDR2 is SYDVKM in the germline V gene. The DNA of the CDR3 is TGTGCCAGCAGTTCAGGGACCTTATTGACCTACGAGCAGTACTTC. As protein: CASSSGTLLTYEQYF.

The J gene is TRBJ2-3, the V gene TRBV6-4; the D call may be TRBD1 or TRBD2 (5 bases each). CDR3 length: 15 residues. The ends were cut back, 2 bases at V and 2 bases at J, with 11 bases in the middle. Looked up from germline, CDR1 is MRHNA and CDR2 is SNTAGT. CDR3 sequence (DNA): TGTGCCAGCAGTGACGGGGGTAGCCCCACAGATACGCAGTATTTT. As protein: CASSDGGSPTDTQYF.